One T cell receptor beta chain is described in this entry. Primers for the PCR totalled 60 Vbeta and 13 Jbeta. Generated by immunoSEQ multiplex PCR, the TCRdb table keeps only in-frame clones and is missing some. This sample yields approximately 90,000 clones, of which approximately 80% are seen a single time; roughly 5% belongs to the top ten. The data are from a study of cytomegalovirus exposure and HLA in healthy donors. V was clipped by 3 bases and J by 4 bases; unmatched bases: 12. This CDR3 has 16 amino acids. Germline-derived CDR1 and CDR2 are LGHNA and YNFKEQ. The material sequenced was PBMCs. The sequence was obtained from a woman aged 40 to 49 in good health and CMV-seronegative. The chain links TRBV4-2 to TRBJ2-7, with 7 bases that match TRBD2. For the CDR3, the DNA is TGTGCCAGCAGCCACGGACTAGATACCTCTAAATACGAGCAGTACTTC. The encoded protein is CASSHGLDTSKYEQYF.